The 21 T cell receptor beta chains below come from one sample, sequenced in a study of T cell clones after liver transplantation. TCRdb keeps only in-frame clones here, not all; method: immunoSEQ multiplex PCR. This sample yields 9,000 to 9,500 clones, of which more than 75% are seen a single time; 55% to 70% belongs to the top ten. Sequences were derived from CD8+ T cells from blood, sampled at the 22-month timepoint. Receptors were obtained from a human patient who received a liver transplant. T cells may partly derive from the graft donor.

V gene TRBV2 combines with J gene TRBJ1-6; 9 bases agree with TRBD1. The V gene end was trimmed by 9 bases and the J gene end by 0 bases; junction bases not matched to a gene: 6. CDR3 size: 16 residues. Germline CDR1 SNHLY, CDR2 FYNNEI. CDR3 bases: TGTGCCAGTGGACAGGGGAAGAGCTCCTATAATTCACCCCTCCACTTT. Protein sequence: CASGQGKSSYNSPLHF.

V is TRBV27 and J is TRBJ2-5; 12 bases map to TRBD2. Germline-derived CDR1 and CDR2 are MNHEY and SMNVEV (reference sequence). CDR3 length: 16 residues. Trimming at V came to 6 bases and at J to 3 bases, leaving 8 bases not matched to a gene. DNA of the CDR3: TGTGCCAGCAGCCCTCGACTAGCGGGGGAAGAAGAGACCCAGTACTTC. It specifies CASSPRLAGEEETQYF.

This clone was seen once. The CDR3 loop reads CASSLGTGNEQFF. DNA of the CDR3: TGTGCCAGCAGCTTAGGTACGGGCAATGAGCAGTTCTTC. V usage is TRBV11-2 and J usage is TRBJ2-1; D remains unclear. The germline CDR1 and CDR2 sequences are SGHAT and FQNNGV. This CDR3 region has 13 residues. The V gene lost 1 base and the J gene lost 6 bases, with 7 bases spanning the gap.

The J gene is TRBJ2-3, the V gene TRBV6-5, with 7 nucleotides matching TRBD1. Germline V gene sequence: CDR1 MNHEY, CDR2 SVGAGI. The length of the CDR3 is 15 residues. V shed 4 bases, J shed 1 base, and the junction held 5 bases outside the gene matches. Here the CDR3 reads CASSLTGDGTDTQYF. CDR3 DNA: TGTGCCAGCAGTTTAACAGGGGATGGCACAGATACGCAGTATTTT.

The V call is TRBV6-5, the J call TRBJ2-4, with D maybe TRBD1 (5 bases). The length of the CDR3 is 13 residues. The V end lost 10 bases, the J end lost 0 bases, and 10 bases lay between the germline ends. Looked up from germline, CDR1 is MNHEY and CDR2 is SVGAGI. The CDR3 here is CATTDRAKNIQYF. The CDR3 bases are TGTGCCACGACAGACAGAGCCAAAAACATTCAGTACTTC.

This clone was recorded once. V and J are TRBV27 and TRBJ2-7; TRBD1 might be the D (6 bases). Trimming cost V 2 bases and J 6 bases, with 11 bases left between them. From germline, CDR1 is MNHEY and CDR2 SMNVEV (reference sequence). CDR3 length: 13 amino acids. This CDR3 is CASSLQTGFEQYF. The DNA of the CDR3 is TGTGCCAGCAGTTTACAAACAGGGTTCGAGCAGTACTTC.

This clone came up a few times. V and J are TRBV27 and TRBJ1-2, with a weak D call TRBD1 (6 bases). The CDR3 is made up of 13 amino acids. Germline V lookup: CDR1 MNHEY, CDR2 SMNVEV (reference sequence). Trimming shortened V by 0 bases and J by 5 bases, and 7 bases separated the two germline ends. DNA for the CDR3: TGTGCCAGCAGTTTATCAGGGGGTTATGGCTACACCTTC. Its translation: CASSLSGGYGYTF.

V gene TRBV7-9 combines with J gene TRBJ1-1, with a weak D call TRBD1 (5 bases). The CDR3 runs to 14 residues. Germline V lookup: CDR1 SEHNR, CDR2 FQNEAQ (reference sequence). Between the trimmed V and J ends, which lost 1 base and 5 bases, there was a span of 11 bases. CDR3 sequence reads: CASSLVGELTEAFF. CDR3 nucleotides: TGTGCCAGCAGCTTAGTAGGGGAATTGACTGAAGCTTTCTTT.

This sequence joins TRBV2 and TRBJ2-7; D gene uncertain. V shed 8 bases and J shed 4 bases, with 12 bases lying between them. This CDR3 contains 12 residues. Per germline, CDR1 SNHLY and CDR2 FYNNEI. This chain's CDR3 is CASGLYPYEQYF. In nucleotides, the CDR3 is TGTGCCAGCGGGCTTTACCCTTACGAGCAGTACTTC.

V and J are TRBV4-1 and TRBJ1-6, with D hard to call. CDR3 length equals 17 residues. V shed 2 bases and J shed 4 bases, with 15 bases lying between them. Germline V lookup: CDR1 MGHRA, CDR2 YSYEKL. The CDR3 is CASSQMRYIDYNSPLHF. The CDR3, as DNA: TGCGCCAGCAGCCAAATGCGTTATATTGATTATAATTCACCCCTCCACTTT.

The chain's CDR3 is CASSAPGGGSDTQYF. As DNA, the CDR3 is TGTGCCAGCAGCGCCCCGGGGGGCGGGTCAGATACGCAGTATTTT. V and J are TRBV11-2 and TRBJ2-3; tentative D call: TRBD2 (7 bases). The germline V gene has CDR1 SGHAT and CDR2 FQNNGV. CDR3 size: 15 residues. Trimming stripped 5 bases from V and 4 bases from J, with 16 bases between.

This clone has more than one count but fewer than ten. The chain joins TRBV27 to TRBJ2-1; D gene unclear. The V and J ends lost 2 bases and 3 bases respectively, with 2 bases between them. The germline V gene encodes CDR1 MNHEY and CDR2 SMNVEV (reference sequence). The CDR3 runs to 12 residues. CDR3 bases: TGTGCCAGCAGTTTAGGCTACAATGAGCAGTTCTTC. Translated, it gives CASSLGYNEQFF.

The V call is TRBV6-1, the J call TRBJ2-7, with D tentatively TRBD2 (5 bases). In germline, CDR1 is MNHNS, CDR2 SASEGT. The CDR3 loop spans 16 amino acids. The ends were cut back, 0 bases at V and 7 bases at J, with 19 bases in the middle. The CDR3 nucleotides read TGTGCCAGCAGTGAAGCCTATCAGACTGCGGGTGGAGAGCAGTACTTC. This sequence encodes CASSEAYQTAGGEQYF.

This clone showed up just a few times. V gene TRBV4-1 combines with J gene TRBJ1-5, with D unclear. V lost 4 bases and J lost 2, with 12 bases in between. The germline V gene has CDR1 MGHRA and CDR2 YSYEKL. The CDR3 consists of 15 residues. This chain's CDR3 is CASSPTDVGNQPQHF. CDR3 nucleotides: TGCGCCAGCAGCCCGACGGACGTGGGCAATCAGCCCCAGCATTTT.

The CDR3 coding sequence is TGTGCCAGCTTCCCTAATTCTAATGAAAAACTGTTTTTT. Translation gives CASFPNSNEKLFF. This chain connects TRBV6-4 to TRBJ1-4; D unclear. V was pared by 8 bases and J by 3 bases, with 10 bases between. The CDR3 loop spans 13 amino acids. Per germline, CDR1 MRHNA and CDR2 SNTAGT.

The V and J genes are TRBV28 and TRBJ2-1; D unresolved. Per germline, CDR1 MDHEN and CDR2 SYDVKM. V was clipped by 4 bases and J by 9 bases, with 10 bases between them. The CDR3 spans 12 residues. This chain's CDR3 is CASSYQGSEQFF. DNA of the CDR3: TGTGCCAGCAGTTACCAAGGCAGTGAGCAGTTCTTC.

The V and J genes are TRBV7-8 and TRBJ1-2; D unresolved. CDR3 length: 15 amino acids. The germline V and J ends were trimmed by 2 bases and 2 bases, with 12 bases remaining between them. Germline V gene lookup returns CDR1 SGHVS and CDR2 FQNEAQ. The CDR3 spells CASSLTVNRNYGYTF. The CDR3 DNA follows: TGTGCCAGCAGCTTAACGGTTAACAGAAACTATGGCTACACCTTC.

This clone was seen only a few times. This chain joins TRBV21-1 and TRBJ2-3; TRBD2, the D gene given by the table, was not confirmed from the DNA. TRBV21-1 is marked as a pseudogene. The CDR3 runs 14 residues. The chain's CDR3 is CASSTTGITDTQYF. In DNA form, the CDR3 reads TGTGCCAGCAGCACGACGGGGATCACAGATACGCAGTATTTT.

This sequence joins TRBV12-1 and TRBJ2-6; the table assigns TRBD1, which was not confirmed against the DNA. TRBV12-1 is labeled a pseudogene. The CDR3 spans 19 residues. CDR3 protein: CASSQQSVIGQSRANVLTF. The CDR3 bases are TGTGCCAGCAGCCAGCAGAGTGTAATAGGACAAAGTCGGGCCAACGTCCTGACTTTC.

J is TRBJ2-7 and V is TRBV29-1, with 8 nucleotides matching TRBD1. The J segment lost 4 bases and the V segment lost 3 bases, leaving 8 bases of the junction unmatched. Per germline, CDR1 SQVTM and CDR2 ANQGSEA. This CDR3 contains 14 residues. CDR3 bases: TGCAGCGTTGAGCTTCGGGACAGGTTGTACGAGCAGTACTTC. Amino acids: CSVELRDRLYEQYF.

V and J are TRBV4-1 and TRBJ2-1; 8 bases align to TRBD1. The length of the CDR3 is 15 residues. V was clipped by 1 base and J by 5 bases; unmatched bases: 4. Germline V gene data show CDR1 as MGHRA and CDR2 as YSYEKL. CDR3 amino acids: CASSQAWTGNNEQFF. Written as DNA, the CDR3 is TGCGCCAGCAGCCAAGCTTGGACAGGGAACAATGAGCAGTTCTTC.